Given below is one TCR beta chain in context. The specificity of this receptor is unknown. The record has no base qualities; no much larger clone is one base away. Including cysteine and phenylalanine, the CDR3 has 10 amino acids. Kept here is only the CDR3 DNA, which spans 30 bases and is read in frame from base 1. The junction shows trimming of 2 bases on V and 4 bases on J, plus 0 bases between the germline ends. Per the germline V gene (reference sequence), LNHDA is the CDR1 and SQIVND is the CDR2. This entry is derived from a study of cytotoxic CD8 clonotypes in ibrutinib-treated CLL (dated by TCRdb to 2020 to 2023). Study-wide context: In this cohort, around 15 patients were treatment-naive and 11 to 12 were relapsed/refractory, while approximately 18 had unmutated IGHV. All remission and progressive disease samples were collected while patients were still receiving ibrutinib. Response samples were obtained after a median of around 11 months of treatment, with a range of roughly 6 to 40 months. Partial responses were observed in 24 patients and complete responses in 2; after a median follow-up of roughly 62 months, remission was maintained in 14 patients and progression was observed in approximately 12. Of the approximately 86 participants in the trial, roughly 26 had longitudinal samples available. On average, each sample yielded 255,043 productive templates and about 95,000 productive rearrangements. Cryopreserved peripheral blood mononuclear cells were collected before treatment, at response, and at either disease progression or sustained remission. Study-level results and caveats: An increase in clonality was observed at ibrutinib response, with clonality remaining stable during sustained remission and falling back toward baseline at progression. Sampling times were not matched between patients in sustained remission and patients whose disease was progressing, and lymph node repertoires were not examined. Public clonotypes were rare and either shrank or stayed stable during treatment, and the rise in clonality at ibrutinib response reflected expansion of private clonotypes. At baseline, clonality was higher than in age-matched healthy donors and showed a strong correlation with circulating CD8+ T-cell counts.

What the time point label conveys for this sample: progressive disease on ibrutinib. For TCR beta library preparation, roughly 2 micrograms of genomic DNA were extracted from the cryopreserved PBMCs. High-throughput TCR beta sequencing was performed on longitudinal blood samples from CLL patients receiving ibrutinib monotherapy. The patients were enrolled in a single-center, open-label phase 2 trial of ibrutinib monotherapy. A MiSeq instrument was used for deep resolution sequencing, which targeted depths ranging from 1 in 1 million up to 1 in 200,000 T cells, with coverage averaging 10x for each clonotype. The immunoSEQ hsTCRB Kit was used to generate the TCR beta libraries. The paper's data handling went like this. ImmunoSEQ Data Assistant and ImmunoSEQ Analyzer were used for data analysis, and V, D and J genes were assigned according to IMGT definitions. Clonality, which ranges from 0 to 1, was calculated as one minus the normalized Shannon entropy of productive rearrangement frequencies. Public clonotype analysis was restricted to overrepresented clonotypes comprising at least 0.05% of each patient's repertoire. Repertoires from about a dozen age-matched healthy donors in immuneACCESS were used as clonality controls. TCRdb took this table from immuneACCESS and kept in-frame rearrangements with V and J called. Such tables lack part of the clones; where checked against another copy, unresolved V genes explain under half of the gap, and the rest is unexplained. Clone size and V and J calls were adopted from that table, with D and trimming inferred from the DNA. The sample yields about 12,000 clones; roughly four fifths were counted once. The ten largest clones take up 20% to 25% of the sample.

Source: PBMCs, taken at disease progression, from a patient treated with ibrutinib. The receptor was derived from a human donor with chronic lymphocytic leukemia. The chain was built from TRBV19 and TRBJ2-7; a confident D gene designation cannot be given. For the CDR3, the sequence is CASSIYEQYF. The nucleotide sequence reads as follows: TGTGCCAGTAGTATATACGAGCAGTACTTC.